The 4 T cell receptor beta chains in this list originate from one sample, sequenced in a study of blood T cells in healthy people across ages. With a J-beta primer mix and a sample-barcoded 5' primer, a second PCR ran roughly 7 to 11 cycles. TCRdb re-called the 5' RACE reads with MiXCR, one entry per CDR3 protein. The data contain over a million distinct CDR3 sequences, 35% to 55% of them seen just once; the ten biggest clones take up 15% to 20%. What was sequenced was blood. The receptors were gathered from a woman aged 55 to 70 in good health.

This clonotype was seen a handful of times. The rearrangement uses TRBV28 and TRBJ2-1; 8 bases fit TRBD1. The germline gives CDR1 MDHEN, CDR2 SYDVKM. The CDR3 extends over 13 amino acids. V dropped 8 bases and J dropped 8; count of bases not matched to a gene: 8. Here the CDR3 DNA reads TGTGCCAGCGTCTACAGGGGGAACTATGAGCAGTTCTTC. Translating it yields CASVYRGNYEQFF. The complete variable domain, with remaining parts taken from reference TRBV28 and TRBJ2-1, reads DVKVTQSSRYLVKRTGEKVFLECVQDMDHENMFWYRQDPGLGLRLIYFSYDVKMKEKGDIPEGYSVSREKKERFSLILESASTNQTSMYLCASVYRGNYEQFFGPGTRLTVL.

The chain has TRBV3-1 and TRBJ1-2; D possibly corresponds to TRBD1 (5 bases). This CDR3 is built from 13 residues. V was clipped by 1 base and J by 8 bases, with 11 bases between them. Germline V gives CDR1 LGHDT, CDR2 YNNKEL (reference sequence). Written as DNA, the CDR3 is TGTGCCAGCAGCCAAGGAACAGGATCGGGCTACACCTTC. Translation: CASSQGTGSGYTF.

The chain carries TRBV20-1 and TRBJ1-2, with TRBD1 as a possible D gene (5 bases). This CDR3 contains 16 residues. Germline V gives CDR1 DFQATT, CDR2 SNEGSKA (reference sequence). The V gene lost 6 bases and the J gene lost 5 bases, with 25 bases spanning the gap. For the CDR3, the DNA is TGCAGTGCGATTATTCAGGGAGAAACCCAAGGGTATGGCTACACCTTC. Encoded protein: CSAIIQGETQGYGYTF.

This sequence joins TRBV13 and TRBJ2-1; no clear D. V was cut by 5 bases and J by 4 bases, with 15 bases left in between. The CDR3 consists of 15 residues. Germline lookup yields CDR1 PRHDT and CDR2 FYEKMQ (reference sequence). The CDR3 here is CASSPPPQGYNEQFF. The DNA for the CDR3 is TGTGCCAGCAGCCCCCCCCCGCAAGGTTACAATGAGCAGTTCTTC.